Shown below are 10 T cell receptor beta chains from a single sample sequenced in a study of cytomegalovirus exposure and HLA in healthy donors. PCR involved 60 Vbeta and 13 Jbeta primers. The repertoire was sequenced with immunoSEQ multiplex PCR; TCRdb's copy has only in-frame clones and lacks some. The sample records about 150,000 clones, 82% being singletons. The sample comprised PBMCs. The receptors here all came from a woman aged 45-60 years in good health and CMV-seropositive.

This sequence joins TRBV6-5 and TRBJ2-1, with 8 nucleotides matching TRBD1. This CDR3 has 15 amino acids. The trim removed 3 bases at V and 4 bases at J, leaving 5 bases unmatched. Per the germline V gene, CDR1 is MNHEY and CDR2 is SVGAGI. The CDR3 protein is CASSYGDRQYNEQFF. Written as DNA, the CDR3 is TGTGCCAGCAGTTATGGGGACAGGCAATACAATGAGCAGTTCTTC.

The chain couples TRBV19 to TRBJ1-6; 9 bases are shared with TRBD1. Germline trimming cut 1 base from V and 7 bases from J; bases unmatched to any gene: 2. This CDR3 is 15 amino acids long. Germline V lookup: CDR1 LNHDA, CDR2 SQIVND (reference sequence). CDR3 nucleotide sequence: TGTGCCAGTAGTATAGTGGGACAGGGCAATTCACCCCTCCACTTT. Its translation: CASSIVGQGNSPLHF.

This chain links TRBV7-9 with TRBJ1-5; possibly TRBD1 for D (6 bases). The CDR3 has 18 residues. Trimming shortened V by 4 bases and J by 8 bases, and 27 bases separated the two germline ends. Per germline, CDR1 SEHNR and CDR2 FQNEAQ (reference sequence). The CDR3 is CASSSILPTGTKGKPQHF. CDR3 sequence (DNA): TGTGCCAGCAGCTCAATATTGCCAACCGGGACAAAGGGGAAGCCCCAGCATTTT.

This rearrangement joins TRBV6-1 to TRBJ1-1; D is possibly TRBD1 (6 bases). Germline V gene sequence: CDR1 MNHNS, CDR2 SASEGT. The CDR3 has 14 residues. The ends were cut back, 4 bases at V and 6 bases at J, with 15 bases in the middle. The CDR3 region has the DNA TGTGCCAGCAGTGGGGGGCAGGGGTATGCTGAAGCTTTCTTT. It translates to CASSGGQGYAEAFF.

The rearrangement joins TRBV5-4 to TRBJ2-7, with 10 bases lining up with TRBD1. The V gene end was trimmed by 0 bases and the J gene end by 6 bases; junction bases not matched to a gene: 9. From germline, CDR1 is SGHNT and CDR2 YYREEE (reference sequence). There are 16 residues in the CDR3. CDR3 protein: CASSLANRDRGPEQYF. The CDR3 DNA reads TGTGCCAGCAGCTTGGCTAACCGGGACAGGGGACCCGAGCAGTACTTC.

The V call is TRBV11-2, the J call TRBJ2-7, with 8 bases lining up with TRBD1. Per germline, CDR1 SGHAT and CDR2 FQNNGV. V lost 1 base, J lost 4 bases, and 9 bases stayed unmatched. This CDR3 contains 16 residues. The CDR3 nucleotides are TGTGCCAGCAGCTTAGCCCCGGACAGGGAGAGATACGAGCAGTACTTC. Amino acid sequence: CASSLAPDRERYEQYF. The entire variable domain, with the rest obtained from reference TRBV11-2 and TRBJ2-7, is as follows: EAGVAQSPRYKIIEKRQSVAFWCNPISGHATLYWYQQILGQGPKLLIQFQNNGVVDDSQLPKDRFSAERLKGVDSTLKIQPAKLEDSAVYLCASSLAPDRERYEQYFGPGTRLTVT.

The rearrangement joins TRBV28 to TRBJ1-2, with TRBD1 identical over 8 bases. V shed 6 bases, J shed 4 bases, and the junction held 10 bases outside the gene matches. The germline gives CDR1 MDHEN, CDR2 SYDVKM. CDR3 length equals 15 residues. In DNA form, the CDR3 reads TGTGCCAGCAGGGGGGACAGGTCCTTATCCTATGGCTACACCTTC. This codes for CASRGDRSLSYGYTF.

The chain is built from TRBV27 and TRBJ1-5; tentative D call: TRBD1 (5 bases). In germline, CDR1 is MNHEY, CDR2 SMNVEV (reference sequence). The length of the CDR3 is 14 residues. The V end lost 3 bases, the J end lost 7 bases, and 13 bases lay between the germline ends. CDR3 loop: CASSFVAGSQPQHF. In DNA form, the CDR3 reads TGTGCCAGCAGTTTTGTAGCAGGGTCCCAGCCCCAGCATTTT.

A single count supports this clone. This sequence joins TRBV5-6 and TRBJ2-7; possible D gene TRBD1, 6 bases. The CDR3 sequence is 14 residues long. V was trimmed by 0 bases and J by 3 bases, leaving 10 bases between them. The germline CDR1 and CDR2 sequences are SGHDT and YYEEEE. The CDR3 region has the DNA TGTGCCAGCAGCTTGGCCAAGGACAGCTACGAGCAGTACTTC. Amino acids: CASSLAKDSYEQYF.

This clone was counted a few times. The chain is built from TRBV7-8 and TRBJ1-4, with D possibly matching TRBD1 (5 bases). Looked up from germline, CDR1 is SGHVS and CDR2 is FQNEAQ. The CDR3 loop spans 14 amino acids. Trimming removed 1 base at V and 8 bases at J, with 11 bases between. CDR3 residues: CASSLGGVREKLFF. In DNA form, the CDR3 reads TGTGCCAGCAGCTTAGGGGGGGTTAGGGAAAAACTGTTTTTT.